This T cell receptor (beta chain) comes out of a study of CD8 T cells in ankylosing spondylitis. The study, taken as a whole, reports: The authors found the disease-linked clones to be CD8+ and relatively rare in peripheral blood. Characteristic of ankylosing spondylitis blood, it appeared, was a TCR beta motif comprising roughly eight highly homologous variants.

Scientists made TCR beta libraries using quantitative 5'-RACE with molecular barcodes. Each CDR3 protein is one row after TCRdb ran MiXCR on the 5' RACE reads. There are about 540,000 distinct CDR3 sequences in the sample; approximately 12% occur only once, and around 7% lies in the top ten. Comment on this clonotype: As yet, its antigen is unknown.

This sequence was found in a male donor with ankylosing spondylitis. The sequencing input was blood, either unsorted or a sorted T cell fraction (not recorded which).

Written as DNA, the CDR3 is TGCGCCAGCAGCGACACAGGGGTTTTCTACAATGAGCAGTTCTTC. Protein: CASSDTGVFYNEQFF. V is TRBV5-1 and J is TRBJ2-1, with 7 bases aligning to TRBD1. J gave up 3 bases and V 4 bases, and 7 bases lay outside the gene matches. The germline V gene encodes CDR1 SGHRS and CDR2 YFSETQ. The CDR3 length is 15 residues.